The clone carrying this T cell receptor (beta chain) came up a few times. The target antigen is unknown. The sample comes from a study of beta chain features in type 1 diabetes. Across the study: All samples yielded around 98 million examined sorted cells. Study-wide results and caveats: Significant though moderate, a shortening of TCRB CDR3s appeared in all four CD4+ subsets of Type 1 diabetes patients. In the patient group, naive, central memory and Treg TCRB repertoires seemed more alike than in the healthy donor group.

Since all of the isolated RNA was reverse transcribed, expressed TCRB transcripts were what got sequenced. Sequencing was performed with immunoSEQ multiplex PCR; in TCRdb, only in-frame clones are kept and a portion is missing. The sample carries about 210,000 clones, roughly a tenth recorded once. CD4+ naive, central memory, regulatory and stem cell-like memory cells were sorted via CD45RO/CCR7/CD25/CD127/CD95/CD27. The CDR3 runs to 13 residues. V was pared by 4 bases and J by 4 bases, with 9 bases between. Germline CDR1 is SGHNT and CDR2 is YENEEA. The TCR originated in a man younger than 30 in good health. Sequences were obtained from central memory CD4+ T cells from blood. This chain joins TRBV11-3 and TRBJ2-3, with a possible D match to TRBD1 (6 bases). Here the CDR3 reads CASSSRGADTQYF. The CDR3 DNA is TGTGCCAGCAGCTCCAGGGGAGCAGATACGCAGTATTTT.